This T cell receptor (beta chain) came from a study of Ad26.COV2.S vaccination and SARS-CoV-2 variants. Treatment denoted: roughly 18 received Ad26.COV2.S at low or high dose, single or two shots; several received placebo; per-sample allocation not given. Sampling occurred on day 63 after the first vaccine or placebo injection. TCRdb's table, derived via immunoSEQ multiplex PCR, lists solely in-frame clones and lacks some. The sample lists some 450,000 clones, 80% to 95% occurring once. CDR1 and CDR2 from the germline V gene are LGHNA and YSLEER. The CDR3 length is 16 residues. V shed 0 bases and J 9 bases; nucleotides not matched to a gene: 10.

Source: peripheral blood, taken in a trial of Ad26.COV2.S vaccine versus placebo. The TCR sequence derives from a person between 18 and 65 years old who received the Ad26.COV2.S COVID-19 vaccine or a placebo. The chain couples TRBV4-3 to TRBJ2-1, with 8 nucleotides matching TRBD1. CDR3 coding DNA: TGCGCCAGCAGCCAAGATTCTGGCAGGGGGCGCGTTGAGCAGTTCTTC. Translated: CASSQDSGRGRVEQFF.